A few counts support the clone carrying this T cell receptor beta chain. Its antigen is undetermined. V lost 0 bases to trimming and J lost 3 bases, with 11 bases between them. CDR3 length equals 15 residues. The germline CDR1 and CDR2 sequences are WSHSY and SAAADI. This record comes from a study of early T cells in non-severe SARS-CoV-2 infection. Whole-study context: It was bulk RNA from unsorted whole blood that was sequenced, and the chains were unpaired.

Findings and caveats of the study: VDJdb matching skewed toward anti-spike CD8 responses, missing private and CD4 specificities.

Individual cDNA molecules carried attached unique molecular identifiers. TCRdb reprocessed the 5' RACE reads via MiXCR and lists one record per CDR3 protein. The table includes roughly 30,000 distinct CDR3 sequences, approximately 5.3% detected once. This TCR was recovered from an adult who was a healthcare worker with PCR-confirmed SARS-CoV-2 infection or an uninfected control (not recorded which). Sequencing was carried out using whole blood. V is TRBV10-2 and J is TRBJ1-2; a weak D match, TRBD1 (6 bases). The CDR3, as DNA: TGCGCCAGCAGTGAGTCCTGGGCAGGGGACTATGGCTACACCTTC. Its translation: CASSESWAGDYGYTF.